Given below is one T cell receptor beta chain in context. Its antigen is not yet known. At one of its ends the junction is not consistent with the germline gene, which may arise from a read error. The data are from a study of control samples from healthy donors and cancer patients (dated by TCRdb to about 2020). Library preparation was by the immunoSEQ multiplex PCR assay. TCRdb's version of the immuneACCESS table is confined to in-frame rearrangements and falls short of the full clone set. An unresolved V gene accounts for under half of the shortfall where checked; the remainder is of unknown origin. The sample includes about 150,000 clones, with roughly 93% observed a single time. Together, the top ten hold 5.8% of the sample. CDR1 SSHAT and CDR2 FNYEAQ are derived from the germline V gene (reference sequence). The CDR3, cysteine through phenylalanine, is 13 amino acids long. Only CDR3 DNA remains: 39 bases, in frame from the first base.

This TCR came from a man between 18 and 29 years old in good health. The sample was blood. This sequence uses TRBV7-7 and TRBJ2-2, and 7 junction bases match TRBD2. The DNA is as follows: TGTGCTAGCAGCCCATCTAGCGGCGGGGAGCTGTTTTTT. It translates as CASSPSSGGELFF.